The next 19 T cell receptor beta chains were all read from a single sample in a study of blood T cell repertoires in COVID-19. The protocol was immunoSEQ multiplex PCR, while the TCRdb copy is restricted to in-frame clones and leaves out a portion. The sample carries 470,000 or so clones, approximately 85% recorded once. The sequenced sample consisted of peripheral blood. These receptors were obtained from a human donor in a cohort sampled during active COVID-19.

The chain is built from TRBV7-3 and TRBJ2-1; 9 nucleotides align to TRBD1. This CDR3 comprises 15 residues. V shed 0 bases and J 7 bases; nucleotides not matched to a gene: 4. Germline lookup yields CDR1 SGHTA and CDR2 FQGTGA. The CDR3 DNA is TGTGCCAGCAGCTTAACGGACAGGGGCAGGAATGAGCAGTTCTTC. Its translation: CASSLTDRGRNEQFF.

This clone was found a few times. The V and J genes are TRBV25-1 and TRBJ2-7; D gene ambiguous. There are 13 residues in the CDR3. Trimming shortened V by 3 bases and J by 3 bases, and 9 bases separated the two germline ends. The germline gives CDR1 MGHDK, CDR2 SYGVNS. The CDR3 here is CASSEPGYYEQYF. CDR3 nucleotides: TGTGCCAGCAGTGAGCCAGGCTACTACGAGCAGTACTTC.

The CDR3 protein is CASSYGLAGPYEQYF. CDR3 in DNA: TGTGCCAGCAGCTACGGACTAGCGGGACCCTACGAGCAGTACTTC. This rearrangement joins TRBV28 to TRBJ2-7; 12 bases fit TRBD2. Germline V CDR1 and CDR2: MDHEN, SYDVKM. The CDR3 loop spans 15 amino acids. V was clipped by 6 bases and J by 2 bases; unmatched bases: 5.

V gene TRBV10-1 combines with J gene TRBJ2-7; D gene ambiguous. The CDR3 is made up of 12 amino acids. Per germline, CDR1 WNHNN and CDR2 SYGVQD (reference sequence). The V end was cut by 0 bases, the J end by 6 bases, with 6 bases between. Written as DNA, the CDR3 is TGCGCCAGCAGTGAGTCGACATGCGAGCAGTACTTC. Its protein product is CASSESTCEQYF.

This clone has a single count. The CDR3 reads CASTQTGTAYGYTF. Here the CDR3 DNA reads TGTGCCAGCACTCAAACCGGGACAGCTTATGGCTACACCTTC. The V call is TRBV9, the J call TRBJ1-2, with TRBD1 matching 7 bases. The CDR3 totals 14 residues. The trim removed 6 bases at V and 5 bases at J, leaving 10 bases unmatched. Germline CDR1 is SGDLS and CDR2 is YYNGEE.

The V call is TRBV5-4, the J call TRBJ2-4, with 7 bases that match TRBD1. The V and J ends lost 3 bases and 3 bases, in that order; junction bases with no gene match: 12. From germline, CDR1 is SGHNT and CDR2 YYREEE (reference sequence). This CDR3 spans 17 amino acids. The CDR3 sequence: CASSWDSQGVGKNIQYF. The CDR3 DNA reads TGTGCCAGCAGCTGGGACAGTCAAGGAGTGGGCAAAAACATTCAGTACTTC.

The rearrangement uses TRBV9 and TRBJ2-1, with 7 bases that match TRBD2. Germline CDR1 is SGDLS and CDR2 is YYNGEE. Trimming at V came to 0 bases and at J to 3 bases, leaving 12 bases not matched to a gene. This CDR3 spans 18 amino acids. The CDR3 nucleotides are TGTGCCAGCAGCGTAGCTACGTCGGTGGGGGGGTACTACAATGAGCAGTTCTTC. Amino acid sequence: CASSVATSVGGYYNEQFF.

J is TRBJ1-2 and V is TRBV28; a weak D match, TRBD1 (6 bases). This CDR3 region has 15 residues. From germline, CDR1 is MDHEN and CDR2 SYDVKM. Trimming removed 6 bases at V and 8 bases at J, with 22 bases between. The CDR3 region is CASRHYPEQGLGYTF. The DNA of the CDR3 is TGTGCCAGCAGACATTACCCGGAACAGGGCTTGGGCTACACCTTC.

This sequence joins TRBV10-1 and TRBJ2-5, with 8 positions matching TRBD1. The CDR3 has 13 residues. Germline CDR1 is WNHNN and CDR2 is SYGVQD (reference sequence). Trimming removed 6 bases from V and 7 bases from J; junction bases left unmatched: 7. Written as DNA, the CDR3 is TGCGCCAGCAGGGACAGGGCCTTTGGGACCCAGTACTTC. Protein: CASRDRAFGTQYF.

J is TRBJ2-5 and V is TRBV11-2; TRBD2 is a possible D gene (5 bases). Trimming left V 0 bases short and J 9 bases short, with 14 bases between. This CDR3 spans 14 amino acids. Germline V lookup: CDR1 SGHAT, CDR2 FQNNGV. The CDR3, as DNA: TGTGCCAGCAGCTTAGATCTCGGGGATCCGGCCCAGTACTTC. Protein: CASSLDLGDPAQYF.

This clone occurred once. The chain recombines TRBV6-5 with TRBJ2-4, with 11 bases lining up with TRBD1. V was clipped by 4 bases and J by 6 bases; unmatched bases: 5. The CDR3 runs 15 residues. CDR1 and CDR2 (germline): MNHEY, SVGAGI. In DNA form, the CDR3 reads TGTGCCAGCAGTTCCCGGACAGGGGGCGTAAACATTCAGTACTTC. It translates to CASSSRTGGVNIQYF.

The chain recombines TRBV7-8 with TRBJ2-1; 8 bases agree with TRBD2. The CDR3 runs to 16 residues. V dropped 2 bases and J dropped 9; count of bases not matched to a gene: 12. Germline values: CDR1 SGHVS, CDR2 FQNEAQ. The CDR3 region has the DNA TGTGCCAGCAGCTTACGGTTAGCGGGAAGGCTCAGTGAGCAGTTCTTC. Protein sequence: CASSLRLAGRLSEQFF.

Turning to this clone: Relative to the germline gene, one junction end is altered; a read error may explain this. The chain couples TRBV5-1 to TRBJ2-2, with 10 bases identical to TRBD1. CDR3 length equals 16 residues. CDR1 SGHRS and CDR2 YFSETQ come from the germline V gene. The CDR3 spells CARSLGGTGATGELFF. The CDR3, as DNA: TGCGCCCGCAGCTTGGGGGGGACAGGGGCCACCGGGGAGCTGTTTTTT.

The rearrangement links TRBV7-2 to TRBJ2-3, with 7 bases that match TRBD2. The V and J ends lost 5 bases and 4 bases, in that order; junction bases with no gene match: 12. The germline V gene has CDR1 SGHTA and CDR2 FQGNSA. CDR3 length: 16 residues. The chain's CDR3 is CASSLSGGSAADTQYF. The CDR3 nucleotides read TGTGCCAGCAGCCTGTCCGGCGGGAGTGCCGCAGATACGCAGTATTTT.

CDR3 in DNA: TGTGCCACCTCCGGGACAGGGTCCTATGGCTACACCTTC. Encoded protein: CATSGTGSYGYTF. The rearrangement joins TRBV24-1 to TRBJ1-2, with 9 positions matching TRBD1. CDR1 is KGHDR, CDR2 SFDVKD, per germline. This CDR3 is 13 amino acids long. Germline trimming cut 9 bases from V and 4 bases from J; bases unmatched to any gene: 5.

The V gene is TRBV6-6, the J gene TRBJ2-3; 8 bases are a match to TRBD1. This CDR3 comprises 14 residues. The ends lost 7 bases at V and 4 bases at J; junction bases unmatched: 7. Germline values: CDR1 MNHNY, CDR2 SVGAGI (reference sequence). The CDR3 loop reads CASTQPGGPDTQYF. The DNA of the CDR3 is TGTGCCAGCACCCAACCAGGGGGCCCAGATACGCAGTATTTT.

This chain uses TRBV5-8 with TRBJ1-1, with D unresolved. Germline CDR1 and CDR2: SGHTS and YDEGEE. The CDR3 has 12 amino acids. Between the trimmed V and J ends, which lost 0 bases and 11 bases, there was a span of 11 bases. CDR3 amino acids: CASSLGEVEAFF. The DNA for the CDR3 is TGTGCCAGCAGCTTGGGAGAGGTTGAGGCTTTCTTT.

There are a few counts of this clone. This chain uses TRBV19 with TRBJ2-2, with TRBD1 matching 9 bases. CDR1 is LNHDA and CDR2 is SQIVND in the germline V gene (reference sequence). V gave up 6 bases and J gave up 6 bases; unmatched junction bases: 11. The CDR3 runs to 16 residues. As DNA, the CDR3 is TGTGCCAGTAGGGTCACAGGGGGCGCATCGCCCGGGGAGCTGTTTTTT. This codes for CASRVTGGASPGELFF.

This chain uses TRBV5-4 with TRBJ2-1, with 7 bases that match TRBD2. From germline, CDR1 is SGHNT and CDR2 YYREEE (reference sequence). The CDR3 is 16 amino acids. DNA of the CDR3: TGTGCGTTCGAGCCCTGGGAGGGCATCGCCTACAATGAGCAGTTCTTC. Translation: CAFEPWEGIAYNEQFF.